Listed below are T cell receptor beta chains from one sample, sequenced in a study of human T cells and chemical hapten exposure. TCRdb re-derived calls from the RACE reads in MiXCR, one entry per CDR3 protein. The sample holds 150,000 to 200,000 distinct CDR3 sequences, around 22% seen once. The specimen comprised whole blood, sampled in connection with sensitization to the hapten diphenylcyclopropenone (DPC). These receptors came from a woman in her forties or fifties with alopecia areata. Some clones in this sample may be carry-over from other donors' samples. CDR3s include the opening cysteine and the closing phenylalanine or tryptophan. The D gene is left open where the match is weak. Clone size is shown for a subset of rows, as once, few, many or a class of expanded clone.

>TRBJ2-2|.|.|TRBV11-2
CASSLARGTNTGELFF
TGTGCCAGCAGCTTAGCTAGAGGAACGAACACCGGGGAGCTGTTTTTT
>TRBJ2-6|few|.|TRBV6-1
CAAQLGTSGANVLTF
TGTGCCGCACAACTAGGAACCTCTGGGGCCAACGTCCTGACTTTC
>TRBJ2-1|.|TRBD2|TRBV20-1
CSARLAGVSYNEQFF
TGCAGTGCTAGACTAGCGGGAGTGAGCTACAATGAGCAGTTCTTC
>TRBJ2-2|.|TRBD2|TRBV20-1
CSARDGRTSGYTGELFF
TGCAGTGCTAGAGACGGTCGTACTAGCGGTTACACCGGGGAGCTGTTTTTT
>TRBJ1-5|few|.|TRBV7-8
CASSLGAGYNQPQHF
TGTGCCAGCAGCTTAGGGGCAGGATACAATCAGCCCCAGCATTTT
>TRBJ2-4|.|.|TRBV18
CASSGENIQYF
TGTGCCAGCTCAGGGGAGAACATTCAGTACTTC
>TRBJ1-1|.|.|TRBV5-1
CASSREGVPNTEAFF
TGCGCCAGCAGTCGAGAAGGGGTCCCGAACACTGAAGCTTTCTTT
>TRBJ2-5|few|.|TRBV28
CASSRRQGGMETQYF
TGTGCCAGCAGTCGGCGACAGGGAGGGATGGAGACCCAGTACTTC
>TRBJ2-5|few|.|TRBV5-1
CASSLGPGVRGQETQYF
TGCGCCAGCAGCTTGGGACCAGGGGTTCGAGGCCAAGAGACCCAGTACTTC
>TRBJ2-7|.|TRBD1|TRBV5-1
CASSLRPDRGAYEQYF
TGCGCCAGCAGCTTGAGGCCGGACAGGGGGGCTTACGAGCAGTACTTC
>TRBJ2-6|few|.|TRBV6-1
CAGLLLDRTGANVLTF
TGTGCCGGCCTCCTGCTAGACAGGACTGGGGCCAACGTCCTGACTTTC
>TRBJ2-1|few|TRBD2|TRBV7-2
CASSLKTSVPPEFF
TGTGCCAGCAGCTTAAAGACTAGCGTCCCTCCGGAGTTCTTC
>TRBJ2-2|.|.|TRBV20-1
CSARVMDGGRQGELFF
TGCAGTGCTAGAGTAATGGATGGCGGCAGGCAAGGGGAGCTGTTTTTT
>TRBJ2-5|.|.|TRBV5-1
CASSSGLDQETQYF
TGCGCCAGCAGCTCGGGGCTCGACCAAGAGACCCAGTACTTC
>TRBJ2-2|.|TRBD1|TRBV7-9
CACRGSISGQGIIGELFF
TGTGCCTGTCGGGGTTCCATTTCGGGACAGGGGATTATCGGGGAGCTGTTTTTT
>TRBJ2-2|few|.|TRBV11-2
CASSLGYSNTGELFF
TGTGCCAGCAGCTTAGGGTATTCGAACACCGGGGAGCTGTTTTTT
>TRBJ2-5|.|.|TRBV20-1
CSAKSTAVETQYF
TGCAGTGCTAAGAGTACCGCGGTTGAGACCCAGTACTTC
>TRBJ2-5|.|TRBD2|TRBV5-6
CASELAELQETQYF
TGTGCCAGCGAGCTAGCGGAACTTCAAGAGACCCAGTACTTC
>TRBJ2-3|many|.|TRBV10-2
CASSPPGLSDTQYF
TGCGCCAGCAGTCCCCCAGGGCTTTCAGATACGCAGTATTTT
>TRBJ2-2|.|.|TRBV10-3
CVISEANTGELFF
TGTGTCATCAGTGAGGCAAACACCGGGGAGCTGTTTTTT
>TRBJ1-6|.|.|TRBV5-4
CASSQDPFDSPLHF
TGTGCCAGCAGTCAAGACCCCTTTGATTCACCCCTCCACTTT
>TRBJ2-2|.|TRBD2|TRBV6-5
CASSSGTMVLFF
TGTGCCAGCAGTTCCGGGACTATGGTGCTGTTTTTT
>TRBJ2-7|.|.|TRBV20-1
CSARGGQPSYEQYF
TGCAGTGCTAGGGGGGGACAGCCCTCCTACGAGCAGTACTTC
>TRBJ1-4|.|TRBD1|TRBV10-2
CAKQRRSGTSWWDRVEKLFF
TGCGCCAAGCAGCGGAGAAGTGGGACTAGTTGGTGGGACAGGGTCGAAAAACTGTTTTTT
>TRBJ1-5|.|TRBD1|TRBV29-1
CSVGTGDRPQHF
TGCAGCGTCGGGACAGGGGACCGGCCCCAGCATTTT
>TRBJ1-2|.|TRBD1|TRBV12-3/TRBV12-4
CASSLVAGGNGGYTF
TGTGCCAGCAGTTTAGTTGCAGGGGGGAACGGTGGCTACACCTTC
>TRBJ1-4|.|.|TRBV3-1
CASSQPPMGKLFF
TGTGCCAGCAGCCAACCCCCTATGGGAAAACTGTTTTTT
>TRBJ1-6|few|.|TRBV27
CASRTSLRLFNSPLHF
TGTGCCAGCAGAACCAGCCTTCGTCTCTTTAATTCACCCCTCCACTTT
>TRBJ2-2|.|.|TRBV28
CASSLEGVGGELFF
TGTGCCAGCAGTTTAGAGGGGGTCGGCGGGGAGCTGTTTTTT
>TRBJ1-6|few|.|TRBV5-1
CASSLGDSGAHNSPLHF
TGCGCCAGCAGCTTGGGAGACAGCGGTGCGCATAATTCACCCCTCCACTTT
>TRBJ1-2|few|.|TRBV30
CAAPQALYGYTF
TGTGCAGCTCCACAAGCCCTCTATGGCTACACCTTC
>TRBJ2-7|few|.|TRBV3-1
CASSPSGYYEQYF
TGTGCCAGCAGCCCCTCGGGGTACTACGAGCAGTACTTC
>TRBJ2-7|few|.|TRBV21-1
CASSKPQTGRRPYEQYF
TGTGCCAGCAGCAAACCCCAGACAGGGCGTAGACCTTACGAGCAGTACTTC
>TRBJ2-1|few|.|TRBV20-1
CSALGDTGSYNEQFF
TGCAGTGCGCTCGGTGATACAGGCTCCTACAATGAGCAGTTCTTC
>TRBJ2-1|few|.|TRBV20-1
CSASPASYSYNEQFF
TGCAGTGCTAGCCCCGCTAGCTACTCCTACAATGAGCAGTTCTTC
>TRBJ1-1|few|TRBD1|TRBV25-1
CASSPLGTGFTEAFF
TGTGCCAGCAGTCCCTTGGGGACAGGGTTTACTGAAGCTTTCTTT
>TRBJ2-2|.|.|TRBV11-2
CASSWKGVGELFF
TGTGCCAGCAGCTGGAAAGGTGTGGGGGAGCTGTTTTTT
>TRBJ2-7|.|.|TRBV5-1
CASSLGTRSNEQYF
TGCGCCAGCAGCCTTGGGACAAGGTCCAACGAGCAGTACTTC
>TRBJ1-1|few|.|TRBV6-4
CAGTGSNTEAFF
TGTGCCGGAACAGGGTCGAACACTGAAGCTTTCTTT
>TRBJ2-7|.|TRBD1|TRBV6-1
CASKGTGIYEQYF
TGTGCCAGCAAAGGGACAGGGATCTACGAGCAGTACTTC
>TRBJ2-7|few|TRBD2|TRBV20-1
CSASGGRAFSYEQYF
TGCAGTGCTAGTGGCGGGAGGGCCTTCTCCTACGAGCAGTACTTC
>TRBJ2-1|.|.|TRBV7-9
CASSPLVPRSYNEQFF
TGTGCCAGCAGCCCCCTTGTTCCGAGATCCTACAATGAGCAGTTCTTC
>TRBJ2-3|.|.|TRBV11-2
CASSLDRRDTQYF
TGTGCCAGCAGCTTAGATAGAAGGGATACGCAGTATTTT
>TRBJ2-1|few|.|TRBV2
CASSASGTVYNEQFF
TGTGCCAGCAGTGCCTCAGGGACCGTATACAATGAGCAGTTCTTC
>TRBJ2-2|.|TRBD2|TRBV6-2/TRBV6-3
CASSRSGRVTGELFF
TGTGCCAGCAGTCGCAGCGGGAGAGTTACCGGGGAGCTGTTTTTT
>TRBJ2-5|.|.|TRBV7-8
CASSFDGRREETQYF
TGTGCCAGCAGCTTTGATGGGAGGAGAGAAGAGACCCAGTACTTC
>TRBJ1-2|few|.|TRBV28
CASSLEQGYGYTF
TGTGCCAGCAGTCTAGAACAGGGCTACGGCTACACCTTC
>TRBJ1-4|.|.|TRBV7-8
CASSFGGATNEKLFF
TGTGCCAGCAGCTTCGGGGGAGCAACTAATGAAAAACTGTTTTTT
>TRBJ2-4|.|.|TRBV5-6
CANSSRQVMEYF
TGTGCCAACAGCTCCAGACAGGTTATGGAGTACTTC
>TRBJ2-2|.|TRBD2|TRBV6-2/TRBV6-3
CASTPGTITGELFF
TGTGCCAGCACCCCCGGGACTATCACCGGGGAGCTGTTTTTT
>TRBJ1-5|few|.|TRBV29-1
CSVAGSNQPQHF
TGCAGCGTTGCGGGTAGCAATCAGCCCCAGCATTTT
>TRBJ1-5|.|.|TRBV20-1
CSASSGHHSNQPQHF
TGCAGTGCTAGTAGCGGACACCATAGCAATCAGCCCCAGCATTTT
>TRBJ2-3|.|TRBD2|TRBV28
CASSNPGLATDTQYF
TGTGCCAGCAGTAACCCGGGACTAGCGACAGATACGCAGTATTTT
>TRBJ2-7|.|TRBD2|TRBV10-3
CAISESVSAGVAYEQYF
TGTGCCATCAGTGAGTCGGTCTCAGCGGGAGTTGCTTACGAGCAGTACTTC
>TRBJ2-3|.|TRBD2|TRBV7-2
CASSPRGGAYSSTDTQYF
TGTGCCAGCAGCCCGAGGGGAGGGGCCTATTCTAGCACAGATACGCAGTATTTT
>TRBJ1-1|.|.|TRBV5-1
CASSLQIAGSTEAFF
TGCGCCAGCAGCTTGCAGATCGCGGGGAGCACTGAAGCTTTCTTT
>TRBJ1-1|few|.|TRBV5-4
CASSWASDTEAFF
TGTGCCAGCAGCTGGGCATCGGACACTGAAGCTTTCTTT